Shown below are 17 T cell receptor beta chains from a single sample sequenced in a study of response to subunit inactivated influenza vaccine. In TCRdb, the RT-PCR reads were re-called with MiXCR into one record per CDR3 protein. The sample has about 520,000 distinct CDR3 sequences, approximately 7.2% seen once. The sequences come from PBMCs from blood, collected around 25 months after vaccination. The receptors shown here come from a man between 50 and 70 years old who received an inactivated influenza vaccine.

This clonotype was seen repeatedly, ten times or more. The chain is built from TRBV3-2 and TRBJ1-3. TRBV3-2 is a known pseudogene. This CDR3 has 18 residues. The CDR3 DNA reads TGTGCCAGCAGCCAAGACACCCTCGCGGGTCTATCTGGAAACACCATATATTTT. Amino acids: CASSQDTLAGLSGNTIYF.

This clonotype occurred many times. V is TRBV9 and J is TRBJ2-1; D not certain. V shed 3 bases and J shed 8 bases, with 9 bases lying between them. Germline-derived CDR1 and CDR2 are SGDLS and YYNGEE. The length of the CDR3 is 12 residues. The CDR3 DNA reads TGTGCCAGCAGCGAGGCCAGAGATGAGCAGTTCTTC. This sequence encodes CASSEARDEQFF.

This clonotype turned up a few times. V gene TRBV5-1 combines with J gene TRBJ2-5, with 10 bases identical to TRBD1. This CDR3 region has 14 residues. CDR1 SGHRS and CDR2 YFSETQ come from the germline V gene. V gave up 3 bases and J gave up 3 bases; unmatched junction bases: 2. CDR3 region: CASSWGTGEETQYF. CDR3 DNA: TGCGCCAGCAGCTGGGGGACAGGGGAAGAGACCCAGTACTTC.

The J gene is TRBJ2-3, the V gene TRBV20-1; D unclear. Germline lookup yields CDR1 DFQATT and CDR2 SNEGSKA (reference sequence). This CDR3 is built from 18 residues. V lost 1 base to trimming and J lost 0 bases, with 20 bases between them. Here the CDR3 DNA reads TGCAGTGCTAGAGCCTACGCTGCTGATACCCCTAGCACAGATACGCAGTATTTT. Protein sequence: CSARAYAADTPSTDTQYF.

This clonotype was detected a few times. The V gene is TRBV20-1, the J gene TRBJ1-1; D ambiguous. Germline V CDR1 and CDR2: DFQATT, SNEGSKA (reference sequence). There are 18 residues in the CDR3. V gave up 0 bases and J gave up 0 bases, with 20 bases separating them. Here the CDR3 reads CSARDQVRIRIMNTEAFF. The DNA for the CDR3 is TGCAGTGCTAGAGACCAAGTCCGAATCAGGATTATGAACACTGAAGCTTTCTTT.

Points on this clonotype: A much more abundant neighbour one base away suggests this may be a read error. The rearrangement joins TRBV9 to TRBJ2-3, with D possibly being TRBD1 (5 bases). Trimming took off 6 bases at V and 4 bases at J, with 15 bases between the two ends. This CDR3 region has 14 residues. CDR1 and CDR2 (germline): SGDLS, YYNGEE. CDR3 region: CASNDSPRADTQYF. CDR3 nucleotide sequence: TGTGCCAGCAACGATTCTCCCAGGGCAGATACGCAGTATTTT.

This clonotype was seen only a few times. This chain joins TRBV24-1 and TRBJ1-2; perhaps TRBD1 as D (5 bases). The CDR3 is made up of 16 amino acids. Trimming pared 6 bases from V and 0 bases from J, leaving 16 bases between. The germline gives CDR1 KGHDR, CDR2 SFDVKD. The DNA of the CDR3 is TGTGCCACCAGTCCGGCCTTTGGGGCCCCTAACTATGGCTACACCTTC. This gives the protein CATSPAFGAPNYGYTF.

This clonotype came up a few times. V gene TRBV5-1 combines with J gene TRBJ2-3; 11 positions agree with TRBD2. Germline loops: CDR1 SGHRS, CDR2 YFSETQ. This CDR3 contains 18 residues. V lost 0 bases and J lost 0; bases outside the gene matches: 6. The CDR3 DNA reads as TGCGCCAGCAGCTTGGCCCCTAGCGGGAGGACTAGCACAGATACGCAGTATTTT. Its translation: CASSLAPSGRTSTDTQYF.

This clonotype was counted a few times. CDR3 sequence reads: CASSRGGLAYEQYF. The CDR3 coding sequence is TGTGCCAGCAGTAGGGGGGGACTAGCCTACGAGCAGTACTTC. The chain carries TRBV6-1 and TRBJ2-7; TRBD2 matches 8 bases. CDR1 and CDR2 (germline): MNHNS, SASEGT. Losses at the gene ends were 5 bases for V and 2 bases for J; bases not matched to a gene: 5. This CDR3 is built from 14 residues.

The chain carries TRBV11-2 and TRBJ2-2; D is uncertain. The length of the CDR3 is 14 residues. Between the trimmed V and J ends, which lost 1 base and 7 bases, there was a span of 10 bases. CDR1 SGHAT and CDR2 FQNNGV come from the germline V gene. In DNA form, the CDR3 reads TGTGCCAGCAGCTTAGTGACGGTTATCGGGGAGCTGTTTTTT. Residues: CASSLVTVIGELFF. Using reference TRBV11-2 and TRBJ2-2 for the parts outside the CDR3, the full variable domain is EAGVAQSPRYKIIEKRQSVAFWCNPISGHATLYWYQQILGQGPKLLIQFQNNGVVDDSQLPKDRFSAERLKGVDSTLKIQPAKLEDSAVYLCASSLVTVIGELFFGEGSRLTVL.

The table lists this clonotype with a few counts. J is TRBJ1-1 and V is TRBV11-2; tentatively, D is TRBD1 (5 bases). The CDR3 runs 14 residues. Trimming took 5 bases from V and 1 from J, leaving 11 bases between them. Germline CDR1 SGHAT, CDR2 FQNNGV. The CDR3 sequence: CASSIRRENTEAFF. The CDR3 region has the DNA TGTGCCAGCAGCATACGCAGGGAGAACACTGAAGCTTTCTTT.

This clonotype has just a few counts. The CDR3, as DNA: TGTGCCAGCAGCTTGGGACGGATTGCTTCCTACGAGCAGTACTTC. This codes for CASSLGRIASYEQYF. The chain has TRBV7-9 and TRBJ2-7; D is possibly TRBD1 or TRBD2 (5 bases each). V was pared by 3 bases and J by 1 base, with 13 bases between. Germline V CDR1 and CDR2: SEHNR, FQNEAQ (reference sequence). The length of the CDR3 is 15 residues.

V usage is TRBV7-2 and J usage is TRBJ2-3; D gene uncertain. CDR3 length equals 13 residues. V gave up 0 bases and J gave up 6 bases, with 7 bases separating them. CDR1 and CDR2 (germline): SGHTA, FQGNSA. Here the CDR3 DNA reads TGTGCCAGCAGCTTAGCGGCTTGGGATACGCAGTATTTT. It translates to CASSLAAWDTQYF.

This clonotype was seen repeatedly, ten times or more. This chain's CDR3 is CAISEVVASTGELFF. The CDR3 region has the DNA TGTGCCATCAGTGAGGTGGTAGCGAGCACCGGGGAGCTGTTTTTT. The gene calls are TRBV10-3 and TRBJ2-2, with a weak D call TRBD2 (5 bases). The germline CDR1 and CDR2 sequences are ENHRY and SYGVKD. The CDR3 loop spans 15 amino acids. V dropped 2 bases and J dropped 4 bases, with 11 bases sitting between them.

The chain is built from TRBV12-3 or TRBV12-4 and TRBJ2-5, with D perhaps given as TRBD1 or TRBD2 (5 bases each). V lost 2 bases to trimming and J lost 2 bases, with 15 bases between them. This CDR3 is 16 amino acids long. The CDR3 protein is CASSLIPVWGQETQYF. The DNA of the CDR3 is TGTGCCAGCAGTTTAATACCAGTGTGGGGGCAAGAGACCCAGTACTTC.

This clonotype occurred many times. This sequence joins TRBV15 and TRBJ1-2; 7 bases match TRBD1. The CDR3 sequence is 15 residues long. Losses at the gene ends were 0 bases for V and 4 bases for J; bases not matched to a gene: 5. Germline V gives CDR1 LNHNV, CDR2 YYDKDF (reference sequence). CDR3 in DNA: TGTGCCACCAGCAGAGATAGGGGGCATGGCTATGGCTACACCTTC. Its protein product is CATSRDRGHGYGYTF.

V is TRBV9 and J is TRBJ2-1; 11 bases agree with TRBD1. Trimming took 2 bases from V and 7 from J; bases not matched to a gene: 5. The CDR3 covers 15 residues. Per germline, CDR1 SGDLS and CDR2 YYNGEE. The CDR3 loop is CASSVGQGAFNEQFF. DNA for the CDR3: TGTGCCAGCAGCGTTGGACAGGGGGCTTTTAATGAGCAGTTCTTC.